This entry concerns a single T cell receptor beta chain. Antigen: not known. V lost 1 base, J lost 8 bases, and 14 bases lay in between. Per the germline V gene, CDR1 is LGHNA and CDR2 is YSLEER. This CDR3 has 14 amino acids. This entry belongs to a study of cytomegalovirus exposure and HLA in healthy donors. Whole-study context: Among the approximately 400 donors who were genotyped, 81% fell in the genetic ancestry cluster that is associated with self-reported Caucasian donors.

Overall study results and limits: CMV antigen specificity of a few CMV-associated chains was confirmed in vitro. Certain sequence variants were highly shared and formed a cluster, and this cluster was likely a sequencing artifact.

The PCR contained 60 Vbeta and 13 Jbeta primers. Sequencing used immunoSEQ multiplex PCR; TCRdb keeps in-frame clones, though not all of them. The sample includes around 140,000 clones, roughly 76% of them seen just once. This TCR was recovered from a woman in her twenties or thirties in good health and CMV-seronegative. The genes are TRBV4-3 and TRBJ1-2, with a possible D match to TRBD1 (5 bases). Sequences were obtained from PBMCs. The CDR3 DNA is TGCGCCAGCAGCCAAGTTTCCCGGGGGGGAGGCTACACCTTC. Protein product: CASSQVSRGGGYTF.